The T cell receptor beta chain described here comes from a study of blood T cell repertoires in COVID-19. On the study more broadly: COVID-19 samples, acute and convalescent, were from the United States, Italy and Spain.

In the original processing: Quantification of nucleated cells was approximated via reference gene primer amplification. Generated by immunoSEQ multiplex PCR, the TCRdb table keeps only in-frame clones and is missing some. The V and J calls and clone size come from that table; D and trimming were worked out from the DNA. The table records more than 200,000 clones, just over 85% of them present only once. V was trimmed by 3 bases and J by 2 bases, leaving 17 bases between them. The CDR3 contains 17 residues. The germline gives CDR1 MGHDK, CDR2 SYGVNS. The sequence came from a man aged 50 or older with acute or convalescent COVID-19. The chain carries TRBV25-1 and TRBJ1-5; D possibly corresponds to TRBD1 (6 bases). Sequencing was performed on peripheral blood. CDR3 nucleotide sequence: TGTGCCAGCAGTGAGGGGGCAGGGGTATGGGGCAATCAGCCCCAGCATTTT. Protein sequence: CASSEGAGVWGNQPQHF.